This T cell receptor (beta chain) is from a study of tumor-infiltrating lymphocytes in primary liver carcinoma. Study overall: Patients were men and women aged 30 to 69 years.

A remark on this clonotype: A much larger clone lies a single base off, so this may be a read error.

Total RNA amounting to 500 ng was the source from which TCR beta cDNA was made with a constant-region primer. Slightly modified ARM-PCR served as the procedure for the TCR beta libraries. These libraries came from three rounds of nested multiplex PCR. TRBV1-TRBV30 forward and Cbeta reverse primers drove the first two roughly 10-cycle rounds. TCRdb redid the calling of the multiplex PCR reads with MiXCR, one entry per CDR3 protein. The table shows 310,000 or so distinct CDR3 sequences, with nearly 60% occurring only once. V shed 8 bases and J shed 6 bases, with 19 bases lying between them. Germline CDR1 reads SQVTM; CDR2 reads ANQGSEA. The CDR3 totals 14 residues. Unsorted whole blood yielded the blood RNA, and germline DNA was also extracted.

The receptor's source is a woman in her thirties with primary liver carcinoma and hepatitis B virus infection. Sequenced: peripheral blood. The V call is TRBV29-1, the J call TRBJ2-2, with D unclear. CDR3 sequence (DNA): TGCAGCACTCGGAAAGAAGGATCCGCCGGGGAGCTGTTTTTT. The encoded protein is CSTRKEGSAGELFF.